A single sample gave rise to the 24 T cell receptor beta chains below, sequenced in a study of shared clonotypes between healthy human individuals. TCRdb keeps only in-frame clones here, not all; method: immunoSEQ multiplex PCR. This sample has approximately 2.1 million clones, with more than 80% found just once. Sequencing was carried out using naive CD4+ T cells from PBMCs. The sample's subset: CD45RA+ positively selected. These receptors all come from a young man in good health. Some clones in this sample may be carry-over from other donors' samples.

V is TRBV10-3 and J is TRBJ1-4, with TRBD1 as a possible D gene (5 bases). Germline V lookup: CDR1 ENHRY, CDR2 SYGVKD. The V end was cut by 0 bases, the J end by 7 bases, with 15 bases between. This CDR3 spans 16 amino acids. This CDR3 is CAISESMTARGEKLFF. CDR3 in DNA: TGTGCCATCAGTGAGTCGATGACAGCTAGGGGTGAAAAACTGTTTTTT.

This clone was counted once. The CDR3 nucleotides are TGTGCCAGTAGTATAGTGGAGTCCCCTCTTGTTAGAGAGGGCGCACAAGAGACCCAGTACTTC. This gives the protein CASSIVESPLVREGAQETQYF. The rearrangement joins TRBV19 to TRBJ2-5; the D gene is possibly TRBD2 (5 bases). The CDR3 has 21 amino acids. V shed 1 base and J shed 2 bases, with 29 bases lying between them. Looked up from germline, CDR1 is LNHDA and CDR2 is SQIVND (reference sequence).

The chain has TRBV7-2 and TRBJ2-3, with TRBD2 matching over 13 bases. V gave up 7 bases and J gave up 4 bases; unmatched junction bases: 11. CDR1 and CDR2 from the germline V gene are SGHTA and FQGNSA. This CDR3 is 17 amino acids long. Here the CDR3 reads CASTEYGLAGVADTQYF. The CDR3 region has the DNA TGTGCCAGCACCGAATACGGACTAGCGGGAGTTGCAGATACGCAGTATTTT.

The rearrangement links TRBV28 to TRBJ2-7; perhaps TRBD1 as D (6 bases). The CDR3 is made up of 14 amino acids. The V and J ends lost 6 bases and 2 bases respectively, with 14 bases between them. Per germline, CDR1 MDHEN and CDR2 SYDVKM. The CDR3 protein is CASRSPRGPYEQYF. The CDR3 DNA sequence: TGTGCCAGCAGATCCCCCAGGGGCCCCTACGAGCAGTACTTC.

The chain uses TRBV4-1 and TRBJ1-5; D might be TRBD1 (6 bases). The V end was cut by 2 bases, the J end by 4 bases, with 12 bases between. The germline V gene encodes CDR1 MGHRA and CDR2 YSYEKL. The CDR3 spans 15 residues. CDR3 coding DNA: TGCGCCAGCAGCCAACAGGGGTTGGCAAATCAGCCCCAGCATTTT. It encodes CASSQQGLANQPQHF.

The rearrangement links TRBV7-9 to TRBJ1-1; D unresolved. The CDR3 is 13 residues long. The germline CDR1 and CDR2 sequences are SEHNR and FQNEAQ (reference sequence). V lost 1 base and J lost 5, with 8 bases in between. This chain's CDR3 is CASSLGMGTEAFF. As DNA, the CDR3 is TGTGCCAGCAGCTTAGGCATGGGGACTGAAGCTTTCTTT.

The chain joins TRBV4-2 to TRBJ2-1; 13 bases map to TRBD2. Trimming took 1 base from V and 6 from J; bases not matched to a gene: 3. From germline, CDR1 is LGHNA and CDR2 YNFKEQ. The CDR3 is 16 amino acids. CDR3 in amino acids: CASSQVGTSGTNEQFF. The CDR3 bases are TGTGCCAGCAGCCAAGTTGGGACTAGCGGGACCAATGAGCAGTTCTTC.

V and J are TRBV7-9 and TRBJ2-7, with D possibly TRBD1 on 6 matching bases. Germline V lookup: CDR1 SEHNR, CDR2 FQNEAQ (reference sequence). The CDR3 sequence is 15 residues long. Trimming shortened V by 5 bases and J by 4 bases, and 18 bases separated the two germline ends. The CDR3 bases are TGTGCCAGCAGCCCTTACAGGGTAAGGAGTTACGAGCAGTACTTC. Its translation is CASSPYRVRSYEQYF.

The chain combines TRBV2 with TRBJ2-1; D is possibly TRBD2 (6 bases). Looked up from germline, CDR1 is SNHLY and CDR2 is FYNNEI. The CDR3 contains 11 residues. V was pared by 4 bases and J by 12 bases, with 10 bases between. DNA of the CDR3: TGTGCCAGCAGTGTGGTGGGGGGGCAGTTCTTC. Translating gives CASSVVGGQFF.

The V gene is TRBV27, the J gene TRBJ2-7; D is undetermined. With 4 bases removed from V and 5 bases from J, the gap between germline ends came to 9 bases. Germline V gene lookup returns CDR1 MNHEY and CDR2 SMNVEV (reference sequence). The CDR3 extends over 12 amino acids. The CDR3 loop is CASSSKSNEQYF. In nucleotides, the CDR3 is TGTGCCAGCAGTTCGAAGTCCAACGAGCAGTACTTC.

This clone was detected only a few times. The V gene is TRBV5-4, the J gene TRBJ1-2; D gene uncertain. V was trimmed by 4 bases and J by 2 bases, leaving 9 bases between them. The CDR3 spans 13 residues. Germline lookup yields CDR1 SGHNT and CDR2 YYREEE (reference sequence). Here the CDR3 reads CASSLTENYGYTF. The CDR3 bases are TGTGCCAGCAGCCTTACTGAGAACTATGGCTACACCTTC.

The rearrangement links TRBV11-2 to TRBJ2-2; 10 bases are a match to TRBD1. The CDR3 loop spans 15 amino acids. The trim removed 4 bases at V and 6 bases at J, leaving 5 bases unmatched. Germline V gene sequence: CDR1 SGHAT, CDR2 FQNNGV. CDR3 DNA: TGTGCCAGCAGCTCCCGGGACAGGGGATCCGGGGAGCTGTTTTTT. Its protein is CASSSRDRGSGELFF.

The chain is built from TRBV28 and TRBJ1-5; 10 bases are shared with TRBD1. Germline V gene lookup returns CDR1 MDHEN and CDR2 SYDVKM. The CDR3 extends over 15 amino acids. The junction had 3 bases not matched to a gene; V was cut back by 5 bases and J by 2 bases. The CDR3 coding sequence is TGTGCCAGCAGTGACGGACAGGGGGGCAATCAGCCCCAGCATTTT. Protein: CASSDGQGGNQPQHF. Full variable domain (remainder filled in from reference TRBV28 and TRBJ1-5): DVKVTQSSRYLVKRTGEKVFLECVQDMDHENMFWYRQDPGLGLRLIYFSYDVKMKEKGDIPEGYSVSREKKERFSLILESASTNQTSMYLCASSDGQGGNQPQHFGDGTRLSIL.

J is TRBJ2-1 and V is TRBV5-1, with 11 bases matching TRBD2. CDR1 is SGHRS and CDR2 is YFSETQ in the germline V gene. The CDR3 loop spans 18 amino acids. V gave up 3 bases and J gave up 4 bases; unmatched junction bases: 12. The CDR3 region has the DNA TGCGCCAGCAGCTCCGTATACGCCGGGACTAGCGGATACAATGAGCAGTTCTTC. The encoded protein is CASSSVYAGTSGYNEQFF.

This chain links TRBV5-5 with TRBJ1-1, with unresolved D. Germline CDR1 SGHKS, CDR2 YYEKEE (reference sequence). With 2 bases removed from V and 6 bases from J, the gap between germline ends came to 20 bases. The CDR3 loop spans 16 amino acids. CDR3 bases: TGTGCCAGCAGCTTCTCCTCCTCCGGGTTTGGTGCTGAAGCTTTCTTT. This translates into CASSFSSSGFGAEAFF.

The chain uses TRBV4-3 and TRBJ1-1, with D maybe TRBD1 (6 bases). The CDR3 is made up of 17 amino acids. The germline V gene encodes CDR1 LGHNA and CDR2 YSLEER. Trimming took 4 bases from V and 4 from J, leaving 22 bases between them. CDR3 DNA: TGCGCCAGCAGCCGACAGAGGGGGGACACGTGGCGCACTGAAGCTTTCTTT. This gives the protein CASSRQRGDTWRTEAFF.

The CDR3 is CASSVEAITGNTIYF. The CDR3 nucleotides are TGTGCCAGCAGCGTAGAGGCGATTACTGGAAACACCATATATTTT. The chain carries TRBV9 and TRBJ1-3; D is ambiguous. The germline V gene encodes CDR1 SGDLS and CDR2 YYNGEE. The CDR3 spans 15 residues. V was cut by 0 bases and J by 2 bases, with 9 bases left in between.

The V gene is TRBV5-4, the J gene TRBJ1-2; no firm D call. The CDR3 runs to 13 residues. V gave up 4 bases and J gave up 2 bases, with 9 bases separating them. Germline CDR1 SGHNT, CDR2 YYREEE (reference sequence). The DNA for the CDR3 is TGTGCCAGCAGCCAGACACTCAACTATGGCTACACCTTC. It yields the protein CASSQTLNYGYTF.

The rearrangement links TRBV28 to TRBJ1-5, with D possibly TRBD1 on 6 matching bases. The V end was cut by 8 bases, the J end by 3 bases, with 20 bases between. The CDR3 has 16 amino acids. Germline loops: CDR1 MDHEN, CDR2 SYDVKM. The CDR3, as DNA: TGTGCCAGCTTCCCCTCGGGACAACGCACCAATCAGCCCCAGCATTTT. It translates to CASFPSGQRTNQPQHF.

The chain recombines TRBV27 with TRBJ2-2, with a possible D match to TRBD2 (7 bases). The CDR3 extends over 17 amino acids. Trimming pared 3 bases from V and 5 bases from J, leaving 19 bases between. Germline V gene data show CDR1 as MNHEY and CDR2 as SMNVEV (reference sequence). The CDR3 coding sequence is TGTGCCAGCAGTTTCGGGGGGCGAGTTCTGAGGACCGGGGAGCTGTTTTTT. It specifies CASSFGGRVLRTGELFF.

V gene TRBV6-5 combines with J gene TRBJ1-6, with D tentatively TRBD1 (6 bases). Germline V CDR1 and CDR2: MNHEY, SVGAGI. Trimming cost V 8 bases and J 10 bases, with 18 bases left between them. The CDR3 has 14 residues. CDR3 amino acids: CASFSGSDRSPLHF. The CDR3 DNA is TGTGCCAGCTTCTCGGGGAGCGACAGGTCACCCCTCCACTTT.

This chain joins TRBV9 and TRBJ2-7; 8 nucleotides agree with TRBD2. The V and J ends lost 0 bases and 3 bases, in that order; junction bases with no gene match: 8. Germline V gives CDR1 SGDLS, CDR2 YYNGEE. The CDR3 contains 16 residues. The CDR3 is CASSVDLAGNLYEQYF. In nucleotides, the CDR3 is TGTGCCAGCAGCGTAGATCTAGCGGGTAACCTCTACGAGCAGTACTTC.

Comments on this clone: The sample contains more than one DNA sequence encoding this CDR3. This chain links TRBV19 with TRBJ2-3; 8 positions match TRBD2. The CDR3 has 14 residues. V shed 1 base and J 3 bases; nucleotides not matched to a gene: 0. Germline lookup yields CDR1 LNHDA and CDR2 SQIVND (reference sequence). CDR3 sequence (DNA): TGTGCCAGTAGTATAGGACTAGCGACAGATACGCAGTATTTT. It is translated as CASSIGLATDTQYF. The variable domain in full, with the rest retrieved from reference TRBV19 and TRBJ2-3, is DGGITQSPKYLFRKEGQNVTLSCEQNLNHDAMYWYRQDPGQGLRLIYYSQIVNDFQKGDIAEGYSVSREKKESFPLTVTSAQKNPTAFYLCASSIGLATDTQYFGPGTRLTVL.

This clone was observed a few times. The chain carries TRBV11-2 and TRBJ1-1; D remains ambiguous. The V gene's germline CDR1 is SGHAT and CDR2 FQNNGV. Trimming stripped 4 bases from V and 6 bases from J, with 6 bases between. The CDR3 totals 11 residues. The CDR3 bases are TGTGCCAGCAGCTGGACGTCTGAAGCTTTCTTT. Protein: CASSWTSEAFF.